Listed below are T cell receptor beta chains from one sample, sequenced in a study of blood T cell repertoires in COVID-19. The repertoire was sequenced with immunoSEQ multiplex PCR; TCRdb's copy has only in-frame clones and lacks some. The table shows approximately 190,000 clones, with around 80% occurring only once. The sample taken for sequencing was peripheral blood. The receptors come from a man aged 25 to 40 with active or convalescent COVID-19. Each CDR3 is given with its conserved first and last residue. Fields, in order: CDR3 length, J gene, clone size, D gene, V gene, CDR3 DNA, CDR3 protein. A D gene is named only where the DNA matches it firmly. Clone size appears in some rows only: once, few, many, or a class for an expanded clone.

>18|TRBJ2-2|few|TRBD1|TRBV10-3
TGTGCCATCAGTGACCCCGGACAGGGGCAAACGAACACCGGGGAGCTGTTTTTT
CAISDPGQGQTNTGELFF
>13|TRBJ1-2|.|TRBD1|TRBV29-1
TGCAGCGTTGGGGACAGGGAGGTGTATGGCTACACCTTC
CSVGDREVYGYTF
>15|TRBJ2-1|.|TRBD2|TRBV6-5
TGTGCCAGCAGGCACCGGGGGGGTGTCTACAATGAGCAGTTCTTC
CASRHRGGVYNEQFF
>16|TRBJ2-7|.|TRBD2|TRBV27
TGTGCCAGCAGTTTTTCAAAACTAGCGGGAGATTACGAGCAGTACTTC
CASSFSKLAGDYEQYF
>16|TRBJ2-1|once|.|TRBV7-2
TGTGCCAGCAGCTCGCCGGTCCTCGTAGCGGAGGATGAGCAGTTCTTC
CASSSPVLVAEDEQFF
>18|TRBJ1-5|.|.|TRBV28
TGTGCCAGCAGTTCCGCTCCTGGCCCTCTTCCTAGCAATCAGCCCCAGCATTTT
CASSSAPGPLPSNQPQHF
>15|TRBJ2-1|.|TRBD2|TRBV6-4
TGTGCCAGCAGTGATAGCGGGAGCTCCTACAATGAGCAGTTCTTC
CASSDSGSSYNEQFF
>14|TRBJ2-7|.|.|TRBV6-5
TGTGCCAGCAGTTACTCGGGACAAACCTACGAGCAGTACTTC
CASSYSGQTYEQYF
>18|TRBJ2-1|.|TRBD2|TRBV7-9
TGTGCCAGCAGCTTAGCACTAGCGGGGTCAAGCTCCTACAATGAGCAGTTCTTC
CASSLALAGSSSYNEQFF
>15|TRBJ2-1|.|TRBD1|TRBV9
TGTGCCAGCAGCGTAGGTGTCGGGACAGCCAATGAGCAGTTCTTC
CASSVGVGTANEQFF
>17|TRBJ2-3|.|TRBD2|TRBV24-1
TGTGCCACCAGTGATCCTGGACTAGCGGGAAACACAGATACGCAGTATTTT
CATSDPGLAGNTDTQYF
>15|TRBJ2-1|once|.|TRBV5-1
TGCGCCAGCAGCTTGTCAACGGGCTCCTACAATGAGCAGTTCTTC
CASSLSTGSYNEQFF
>18|TRBJ1-1|.|TRBD1|TRBV10-1
TGCGCCCGCAAGAAGGGGACGACAGGGCTTTTTTTTCCGGAGGCAGCTTTCTTT
CARKKGTTGLFFPEAAFF
>14|TRBJ2-3|.|TRBD2|TRBV19
TGTGCCAGTAGTGGGCGGGGGGCCGGGGATACGCAGTATTTT
CASSGRGAGDTQYF
>14|TRBJ2-3|.|TRBD2|TRBV7-9
TGTGCCAGCAGCTTAGCGGGGGGGGCAGATACGCAGTATTTT
CASSLAGGADTQYF
>14|TRBJ2-5|few|.|TRBV19
TGTGCCAGTAGTATTAACCCAGTCCAAGAGACCCAGTACTTC
CASSINPVQETQYF
>15|TRBJ2-7|.|.|TRBV19
TGTGCCAGTAGTATAGCCCCGGGGTCGACCTACGAGCAGTACTTC
CASSIAPGSTYEQYF
>14|TRBJ1-1|.|.|TRBV30
TGTGCCTGGCTACAGGAGGGGTGGCGGACTGAAGCTTTCTTT
CAWLQEGWRTEAFF
>18|TRBJ2-3|.|TRBD2|TRBV7-2
TGTGCCAGCAGCTTCGGGCTGACTAGCGGGAGTGCCTCAGATACGCAGTATTTT
CASSFGLTSGSASDTQYF
>15|TRBJ1-2|.|TRBD1|TRBV27
TGTGCCAGCAGTTCTACCGGGACAGGGTTTTTGGGCTACACCTTC
CASSSTGTGFLGYTF
>16|TRBJ2-6|.|.|TRBV6-1
TGTGCCAGCAGTGAATTGGTTCTAGTCGGGGCCAACGTCCTGACTTTC
CASSELVLVGANVLTF
>15|TRBJ1-3|.|.|TRBV10-3
TGTGCCATCAGTGAGGGCGGCCGCTCTGGAAACACCATATATTTT
CAISEGGRSGNTIYF
>16|TRBJ1-1|few|.|TRBV4-3
TGCGCCAGCAGCCAAGGACAGTTTTTTATGAACACTGAAGCTTTCTTT
CASSQGQFFMNTEAFF
>15|TRBJ1-2|once|TRBD1|TRBV11-3
TGTGCCAGCAGCTCTCGACAGGGGGCGCCGAGTGGCTACACCTTC
CASSSRQGAPSGYTF
>13|TRBJ1-5|.|.|TRBV19
TGTGCCAGTACCCCACGGGGAAATCAGCCCCAGCATTTT
CASTPRGNQPQHF
>18|TRBJ1-1|.|.|TRBV19
TGTGCCAGTAGGGACAGAGGAGGCAAGAGGAGTAGGAACACTGAAGCTTTCTTT
CASRDRGGKRSRNTEAFF
>16|TRBJ1-1|.|.|TRBV28
TGTGCCAGCAGTCCTAACAGGCAGGGCCTGAACACTGAAGCTTTCTTT
CASSPNRQGLNTEAFF
>15|TRBJ1-2|.|TRBD1|TRBV19
TGTGCCAGTAGTTCGTCCGGGACAGCCGCTGGAGGCTACACCTTC
CASSSSGTAAGGYTF
>15|TRBJ2-3|once|.|TRBV7-7
TGTGCTAGCAGCTCACTACCCGGAGGCACAGATACGCAGTATTTT
CASSSLPGGTDTQYF
>15|TRBJ1-4|.|.|TRBV27
TGTGCCAGCAGTGGGGGGGTCGGGGTAGATGAAAAACTGTTTTTT
CASSGGVGVDEKLFF
>14|TRBJ1-5|once|TRBD1|TRBV23-1
TGCGCCAGCATCGGGACAGTTAAAAATCAGCCCCAGCATTTT
CASIGTVKNQPQHF
>15|TRBJ2-3|.|.|TRBV7-2
TGTGCCAGCAGCTCACGCGGCGTCGGCACAGATACGCAGTATTTT
CASSSRGVGTDTQYF
>14|TRBJ2-7|.|TRBD1|TRBV29-1
TGCAGCGTCTACTGGACAGGGAGACACTACGAGCAGTACTTC
CSVYWTGRHYEQYF
>14|TRBJ2-7|few|.|TRBV9
TGTGCCAGCAGCGTAGCGGGAGAGGGGTACGAGCAGTACTTC
CASSVAGEGYEQYF
>15|TRBJ1-1|.|TRBD1|TRBV5-1
TGCGCCAGCAGTTGGCGGGACAGGGGGGTCACTGAAGCTTTCTTT
CASSWRDRGVTEAFF
>13|TRBJ1-2|.|.|TRBV2
TGTGCCAGCACGCCCCTGGATTTGGAGGGCTACACCTTC
CASTPLDLEGYTF
>18|TRBJ1-4|.|.|TRBV9
TGTGCCAGCAGCGTAGGGCTGGGGGGAGGAGCAACTAATGAAAAACTGTTTTTT
CASSVGLGGGATNEKLFF
>16|TRBJ2-2|.|TRBD2|TRBV5-1
TGCGCCGGCCCCCTGCGACGGGAGGTCGACACCGGGGAGCTGTTTTTT
CAGPLRREVDTGELFF
>11|TRBJ1-5|.|.|TRBV27
TGTGCCAGCGGAGCTAATCAGCCCCAGCATTTT
CASGANQPQHF
>12|TRBJ2-7|once|TRBD2|TRBV5-1
TGCGCCAGCAGCTTGCCGGGACTACTGGAGTACTTC
CASSLPGLLEYF
>14|TRBJ2-5|once|.|TRBV7-9
TGTGCCAGCAGCCCAAGACTAGAGCGGAAGACCCAGTACTTC
CASSPRLERKTQYF
>13|TRBJ1-6|once|.|TRBV4-1
TGCGCCAGCAGCCAAATAGGGGGTGGACCCCTCCACTTT
CASSQIGGGPLHF
>15|TRBJ2-2|few|.|TRBV10-3
TGTGCCATCAGTTACAGAGACCCGAACACCGGGGAGCTGTTTTTT
CAISYRDPNTGELFF
>19|TRBJ1-2|.|TRBD1|TRBV4-1
TGCGCCAGCAGCCAAGATTACGGGACAGGGGGTGCAGTCGGCTATGGCTACACCTTC
CASSQDYGTGGAVGYGYTF
>15|TRBJ1-5|.|.|TRBV6-2/TRBV6-3
TGTGCCAGCAGTTCCTGGGGGGATGTAGATCAGCCCCAGCATTTT
CASSSWGDVDQPQHF
>17|TRBJ2-3|.|TRBD1|TRBV12-5
TGTGCTACCGCCTACGGACAGGGCCTGATAGCCACAGATACGCAGTATTTT
CATAYGQGLIATDTQYF
>17|TRBJ1-1|.|.|TRBV18
TGTGCCAGCTCACTCTACGGAGGCCAAGGGGGGAACACTGAAGCTTTCTTT
CASSLYGGQGGNTEAFF
>15|TRBJ2-2|.|TRBD1|TRBV27
TGTGCCAGCAGTCCGTACAGGGGATTAAGCGGGGAGCTGTTTTTT
CASSPYRGLSGELFF
>14|TRBJ1-2|.|.|TRBV28
TGTGCCAGCAGTCCACGGGGGAGGACGTATGGCTACACCTTC
CASSPRGRTYGYTF
>10|TRBJ1-4|.|.|TRBV20-1
TGCAGTGTGCCAGGTGAAAAACTGTTTTTT
CSVPGEKLFF
>12|TRBJ2-1|.|.|TRBV18
TGTGCCAGCTCACCCCCGGGCAATGAGCAGTTCTTC
CASSPPGNEQFF
>12|TRBJ1-2|few|TRBD1|TRBV9
TGTGCCAGCAGGGGGACAGGGATTGGCTACACCTTC
CASRGTGIGYTF
>16|TRBJ1-1|.|TRBD1|TRBV7-6
TGTGCCAGCAGCCTACACAGGGGGCTGTTGAACACTGAAGCTTTCTTT
CASSLHRGLLNTEAFF
>12|TRBJ1-2|once|.|TRBV11-2
TGTGCCAGCAGCTTAGGAGTCTATGGCTACACCTTC
CASSLGVYGYTF
>13|TRBJ2-3|.|.|TRBV6-4
TGTGCCAGCAGTGAACAGAGCACAGATACGCAGTATTTT
CASSEQSTDTQYF
>18|TRBJ2-4|.|TRBD1|TRBV4-1
TGCGCCAGCAGCCAGGGGACAGGGGAGGGGGTAGCCAAAAACATTCAGTACTTC
CASSQGTGEGVAKNIQYF
>16|TRBJ1-5|.|.|TRBV10-3
TGTGCCATCAGTGACCACGGAGGGTATGGCAATCAGCCCCAGCATTTT
CAISDHGGYGNQPQHF